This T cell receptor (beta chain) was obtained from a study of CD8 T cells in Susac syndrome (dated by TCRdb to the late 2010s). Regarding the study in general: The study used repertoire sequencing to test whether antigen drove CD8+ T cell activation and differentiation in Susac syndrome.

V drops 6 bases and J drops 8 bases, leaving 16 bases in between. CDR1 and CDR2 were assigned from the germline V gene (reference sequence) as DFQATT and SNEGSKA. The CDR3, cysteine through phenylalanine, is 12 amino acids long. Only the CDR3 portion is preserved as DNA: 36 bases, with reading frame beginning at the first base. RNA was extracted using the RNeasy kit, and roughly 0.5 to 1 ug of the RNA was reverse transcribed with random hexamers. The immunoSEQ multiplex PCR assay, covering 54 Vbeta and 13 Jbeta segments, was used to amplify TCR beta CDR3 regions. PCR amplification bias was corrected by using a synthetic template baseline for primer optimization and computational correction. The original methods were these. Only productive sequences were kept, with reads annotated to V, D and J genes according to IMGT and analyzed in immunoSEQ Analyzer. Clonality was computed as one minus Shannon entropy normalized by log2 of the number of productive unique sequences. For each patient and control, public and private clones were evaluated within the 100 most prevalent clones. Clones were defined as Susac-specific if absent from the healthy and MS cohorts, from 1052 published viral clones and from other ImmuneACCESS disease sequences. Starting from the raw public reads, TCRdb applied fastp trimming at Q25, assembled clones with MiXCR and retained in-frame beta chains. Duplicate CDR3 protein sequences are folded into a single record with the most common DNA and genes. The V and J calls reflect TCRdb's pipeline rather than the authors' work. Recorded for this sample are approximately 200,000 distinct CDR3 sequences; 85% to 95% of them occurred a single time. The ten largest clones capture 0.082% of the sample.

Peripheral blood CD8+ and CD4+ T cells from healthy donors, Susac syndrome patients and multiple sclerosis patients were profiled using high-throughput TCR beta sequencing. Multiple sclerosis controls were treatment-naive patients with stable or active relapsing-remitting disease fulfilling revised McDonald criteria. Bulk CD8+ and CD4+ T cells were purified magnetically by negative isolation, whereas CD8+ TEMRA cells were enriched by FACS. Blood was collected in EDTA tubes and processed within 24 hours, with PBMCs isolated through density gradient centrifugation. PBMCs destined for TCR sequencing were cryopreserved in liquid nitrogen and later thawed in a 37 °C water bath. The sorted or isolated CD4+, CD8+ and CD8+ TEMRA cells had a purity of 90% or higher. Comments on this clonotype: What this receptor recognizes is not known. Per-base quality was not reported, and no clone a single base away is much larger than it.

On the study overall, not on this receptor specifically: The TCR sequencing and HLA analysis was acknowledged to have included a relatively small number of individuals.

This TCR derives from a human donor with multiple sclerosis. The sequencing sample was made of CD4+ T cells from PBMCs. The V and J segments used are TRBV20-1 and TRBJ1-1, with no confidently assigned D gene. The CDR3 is CSADQLGSEAFF. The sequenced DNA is TGCAGTGCGGATCAGTTAGGGTCGGAAGCTTTCTTT.